The present T cell receptor (beta chain) was sequenced within a study of cytomegalovirus exposure and HLA in healthy donors. Findings of the study overall: Subsequent analysis found a tendency for first-cohort TCR clusters to co-occur within the approximately 130 validation repertoires.

TCRdb's table, derived via immunoSEQ multiplex PCR, lists solely in-frame clones and lacks some. The data contain fewer than 130,000 clones, roughly nine tenths of them singletons. A note on this clone: Its target is unknown. Other nucleotide sequences from this sample produce the same CDR3.

There are 15 residues in the CDR3. In germline, CDR1 is MNHNY, CDR2 SVGAGI (reference sequence). Trimming removed 2 bases from V and 3 bases from J; junction bases left unmatched: 3. From the roughly 120-subject validation cohort, which was separate from the roughly 620-subject first cohort, the donors were drawn. The source material was PBMCs. The receptor comes from a woman aged 18-29 years in good health and CMV-seronegative. V usage is TRBV6-6 and J usage is TRBJ2-2; 7 bases agree with TRBD1. The CDR3 nucleotides are TGTGCCAGCAGTTACGAGACAGGGCACACCGGGGAGCTGTTTTTT. This codes for CASSYETGHTGELFF.